This entry lists 25 T cell receptor beta chains sequenced from one sample in a study of cytomegalovirus exposure and HLA in healthy donors. The PCR was carried out with 60 Vbeta primers and 13 Jbeta primers. This table comes from immunoSEQ multiplex PCR, and its TCRdb copy is limited to in-frame clones, with some not included. Among over 150,000 clones listed, around 82% were seen once. The material sequenced was PBMCs. Receptors were obtained from a woman aged 45-59 years in good health and CMV-seropositive.

This clone was detected only a few times. The rearrangement uses TRBV12-5 and TRBJ2-3; tentative D call: TRBD2 (5 bases). Trimming pared 6 bases from V and 0 bases from J, leaving 10 bases between. This CDR3 spans 14 amino acids. Germline lookup yields CDR1 LGHNT and CDR2 FRNRAP. As DNA, the CDR3 is TGTGCTAGTGGAGACTACTATAGCACAGATACGCAGTATTTT. This encodes CASGDYYSTDTQYF.

The CDR3 DNA reads TGTGCCAGCCTTATCTGGCTCTCTGGAAACACCATATATTTT. This translates into CASLIWLSGNTIYF. The chain links TRBV2 to TRBJ1-3; D not certain. This CDR3 is 14 amino acids long. Germline V gene sequence: CDR1 SNHLY, CDR2 FYNNEI. Between the trimmed V and J ends, which lost 8 bases and 0 bases, there was a span of 11 bases.

The chain links TRBV7-9 to TRBJ2-3, with a weak D call TRBD1 (6 bases). The CDR3 loop spans 15 amino acids. Looked up from germline, CDR1 is SEHNR and CDR2 is FQNEAQ (reference sequence). V was shortened by 2 bases and J by 2 bases, with 11 bases between the two germline ends. The DNA for the CDR3 is TGTGCCAGCAGCTTATCGGGACAACTCACAGATACGCAGTATTTT. Its translation is CASSLSGQLTDTQYF. The entire variable domain, with the rest obtained from reference TRBV7-9 and TRBJ2-3, is as follows: DTGVSQNPRHKITKRGQNVTFRCDPISEHNRLYWYRQTLGQGPEFLTYFQNEAQLEKSRLLSDRFSAERPKGSFSTLEIQRTEQGDSAMYLCASSLSGQLTDTQYFGPGTRLTVL.

As for this clone: Other DNA sequences in the same sample also yield this CDR3. The CDR3 DNA follows: TGTGCCAGCAGTGGAACAGGACGCAATCAGCCCCAGCATTTT. Protein product: CASSGTGRNQPQHF. The chain couples TRBV2 to TRBJ1-5; tentatively, D is TRBD1 (5 bases). Trimming pared 4 bases from V and 2 bases from J, leaving 9 bases between. The V gene's germline CDR1 is SNHLY and CDR2 FYNNEI. This CDR3 contains 14 residues.

The chain is built from TRBV7-6 and TRBJ2-5; weak D call: TRBD2 (6 bases). With 2 bases removed from V and 1 base from J, the gap between germline ends came to 11 bases. The CDR3 is 15 residues long. Germline lookup yields CDR1 SGHVS and CDR2 FNYEAQ. CDR3 sequence reads: CASSLIGGAQETQYF. CDR3 sequence (DNA): TGTGCCAGCAGCTTAATCGGCGGGGCCCAAGAGACCCAGTACTTC.

The chain uses TRBV19 and TRBJ2-6, with TRBD1 as a possible D gene (6 bases). The germline V and J ends were trimmed by 5 bases and 3 bases, with 11 bases remaining between them. The CDR3 extends over 15 amino acids. Germline assignment: CDR1 LNHDA and CDR2 SQIVND (reference sequence). CDR3 bases: TGTGCCAGTAGTGTTCAGGGGAGTGGGGCCAACGTCCTGACTTTC. It translates to CASSVQGSGANVLTF.

The chain joins TRBV14 to TRBJ2-7; 7 bases agree with TRBD2. V was pared by 5 bases and J by 1 base, with 11 bases of the junction left unmatched. The germline gives CDR1 SGHDN, CDR2 FVKESK. This CDR3 has 16 residues. Written as DNA, the CDR3 is TGTGCCAGCAGCGTACGAGCGGGGACCTTATCCTACGAGCAGTACTTC. It translates to CASSVRAGTLSYEQYF.

This clone was found a few times. The genes are TRBV4-1 and TRBJ1-5; no reliable D call. V dropped 2 bases and J dropped 0 bases, with 5 bases sitting between them. Per the germline V gene, CDR1 is MGHRA and CDR2 is YSYEKL. This CDR3 has 14 residues. This chain's CDR3 is CASSQTDSNQPQHF. The CDR3 DNA is TGCGCCAGCAGCCAAACAGATAGCAATCAGCCCCAGCATTTT.

The chain employs TRBV27 and TRBJ2-5; 7 bases match TRBD1. V shed 6 bases and J 5 bases; nucleotides not matched to a gene: 9. The CDR3 contains 14 residues. Germline lookup yields CDR1 MNHEY and CDR2 SMNVEV (reference sequence). CDR3 DNA: TGTGCCAGCAGCCAGCTGACAGGGATGGAGACCCAGTACTTC. Residues: CASSQLTGMETQYF.

The V gene is TRBV11-2, the J gene TRBJ1-4; TRBD1 agrees at 7 bases. J lost 7 bases, V lost 5 bases, and 7 bases had no gene match. The CDR3 has 14 residues. Germline V lookup: CDR1 SGHAT, CDR2 FQNNGV. CDR3 bases: TGTGCCAGCAGCCGTGACAGGGTGGCTGAAAAACTGTTTTTT. Protein sequence: CASSRDRVAEKLFF. The whole variable domain, filled in from reference TRBV11-2 and TRBJ1-4, reads EAGVAQSPRYKIIEKRQSVAFWCNPISGHATLYWYQQILGQGPKLLIQFQNNGVVDDSQLPKDRFSAERLKGVDSTLKIQPAKLEDSAVYLCASSRDRVAEKLFFGSGTQLSVL.

The chain links TRBV28 to TRBJ1-5; D gene unclear. The V gene's germline CDR1 is MDHEN and CDR2 SYDVKM. The CDR3 covers 14 residues. The germline V and J ends were trimmed by 1 base and 7 bases, with 11 bases remaining between them. DNA for the CDR3: TGTGCCAGCAGTTTATTCGGGGTCGGCCAGCCCCAGCATTTT. Protein sequence: CASSLFGVGQPQHF.

The V and J genes are TRBV6-5 and TRBJ1-3, with 8 nucleotides matching TRBD1. Germline CDR1 reads MNHEY; CDR2 reads SVGAGI. CDR3 length: 13 amino acids. Germline trimming cut 5 bases from V and 4 bases from J; bases unmatched to any gene: 1. This CDR3 reads CASSRTGGNTIYF. In DNA, the CDR3 is TGTGCCAGCAGTCGGACAGGGGGAAACACCATATATTTT.

Concerning this clone: The junction departs from the called germline gene at one end, perhaps through a read error. The same CDR3 can be traced to other DNA sequences in this sample. The chain links TRBV14 to TRBJ1-1, with TRBD1 as a possible D gene (5 bases). Per germline, CDR1 SGHDN and CDR2 FVKESK. The CDR3 sequence is 13 residues long. DNA of the CDR3: TGCGCCAGCAGTCCATGGGGGGACACTGAAGCTTTCTTT. This translates into CASSPWGDTEAFF.

The CDR3 loop is CASSGQGKYQETQYF. For the CDR3, the DNA is TGTGCCAGCAGCGGACAGGGAAAGTACCAAGAGACCCAGTACTTC. V gene TRBV7-9 combines with J gene TRBJ2-5; 8 bases fit TRBD1. CDR1 SEHNR and CDR2 FQNEAQ come from the germline V gene (reference sequence). V gave up 5 bases and J gave up 0 bases; unmatched junction bases: 5. CDR3 size: 15 residues.

This clone turned up a few times. The rearrangement links TRBV5-4 to TRBJ2-1; 9 nucleotides match TRBD2. The CDR3 is made up of 14 amino acids. The germline gives CDR1 SGHNT, CDR2 YYREEE (reference sequence). Trimming cost V 2 bases and J 9 bases; bases outside gene matches: 6. The CDR3 is CASSFTASGVEQFF. The DNA for the CDR3 is TGTGCCAGCAGCTTTACCGCTAGCGGGGTTGAGCAGTTCTTC.

The chain has TRBV6-5 and TRBJ1-1; tentatively, D is TRBD1 (5 bases). V was clipped by 0 bases and J by 6 bases, with 14 bases between them. This CDR3 is built from 15 residues. Germline-derived CDR1 and CDR2 are MNHEY and SVGAGI. The CDR3: CASSYSGQGLAEAFF. The CDR3 coding sequence is TGTGCCAGCAGTTACTCTGGGCAGGGCTTGGCTGAAGCTTTCTTT.

V usage is TRBV28 and J usage is TRBJ1-5, with a tentative D call TRBD1 (6 bases). Germline V gene data show CDR1 as MDHEN and CDR2 as SYDVKM. This CDR3 region has 12 residues. Trimming pared 4 bases from V and 11 bases from J, leaving 12 bases between. The CDR3 reads CASSWDKLTQHF. CDR3 DNA sequence: TGTGCCAGCAGTTGGGACAAATTGACCCAGCATTTT.

CDR3 residues: CASSQGGPPMNTEAFF. The CDR3 DNA sequence: TGCGCCAGCAGCCAAGGGGGGCCCCCGATGAACACTGAAGCTTTCTTT. This chain uses TRBV4-1 with TRBJ1-1; D might be TRBD1 (6 bases). V was pared by 1 base and J by 0 bases, with 12 bases between. The CDR3 spans 16 residues. Germline loops: CDR1 MGHRA, CDR2 YSYEKL.

This chain links TRBV30 with TRBJ1-5, with D perhaps matching TRBD1 (6 bases). This CDR3 region has 18 residues. The germline V gene has CDR1 GTSNPN and CDR2 SVGIG (reference sequence). Trimming removed 1 base at V and 5 bases at J, with 24 bases between. The CDR3 nucleotides read TGTGCCTGGAGTGGAATATTCGGTGGGACACTAGGCGATCAGCCCCAGCATTTT. This codes for CAWSGIFGGTLGDQPQHF. The full variable domain, completed using reference TRBV30 and TRBJ1-5, is SQTIHQWPATLVQPVGSPLSLECTVEGTSNPNLYWYRQAAGRGLQLLFYSVGIGQISSEVPQNLSASRPQDRQFILSSKKLLLSDSGFYLCAWSGIFGGTLGDQPQHFGDGTRLSIL.

The chain combines TRBV6-1 with TRBJ1-5, with D perhaps TRBD1 (6 bases). V was trimmed by 6 bases and J by 1 base, leaving 13 bases between them. Looked up from germline, CDR1 is MNHNS and CDR2 is SASEGT. There are 15 residues in the CDR3. DNA for the CDR3: TGTGCCAGCAGCGCAACAGGGTTCAGCAATCAGCCCCAGCATTTT. Amino acid sequence: CASSATGFSNQPQHF.

The V call is TRBV11-2, the J call TRBJ1-6, with D possibly being TRBD1 (5 bases). CDR3 size: 15 residues. Trimming removed 5 bases from V and 10 bases from J, with 18 bases in between. Looked up from germline, CDR1 is SGHAT and CDR2 is FQNNGV. The CDR3 DNA is TGTGCCAGCAGCCTAGGGCAGGGCCAAGGCTCACCCCTCCACTTT. It yields the protein CASSLGQGQGSPLHF.

The V call is TRBV5-6, the J call TRBJ1-5, with 7 nucleotides matching TRBD1. Germline V CDR1 and CDR2: SGHDT, YYEEEE. The V gene end was trimmed by 3 bases and the J gene end by 4 bases; junction bases not matched to a gene: 7. The CDR3 has 15 residues. The DNA for the CDR3 is TGTGCCAGCAGCTCAAACAGGGGAACTAATCAGCCCCAGCATTTT. Its translation: CASSSNRGTNQPQHF.

Written as DNA, the CDR3 is TGTGCCACCTCCGGGGGGCCCTATGGCTACACCTTC. It specifies CATSGGPYGYTF. The chain carries TRBV19 and TRBJ1-2; a possible D gene is TRBD1 (6 bases). In germline, CDR1 is LNHDA, CDR2 SQIVND (reference sequence). The CDR3 spans 12 residues. The V end lost 10 bases, the J end lost 4 bases, and 13 bases lay between the germline ends.

V gene TRBV6-4 combines with J gene TRBJ2-2; D unclear. Between the trimmed V and J ends, which lost 4 bases and 1 base, there was a span of 7 bases. This CDR3 comprises 14 residues. In germline, CDR1 is MRHNA, CDR2 SNTAGT. The CDR3 sequence is CASSATENTGELFF. The CDR3 coding sequence is TGTGCCAGCAGTGCTACAGAGAACACCGGGGAGCTGTTTTTT.

The chain employs TRBV4-2 and TRBJ2-3; D is undetermined. Trimming left V 0 bases short and J 4 bases short, with 8 bases between. Germline V lookup: CDR1 LGHNA, CDR2 YNFKEQ. The CDR3 consists of 14 residues. This chain's CDR3 is CASSQDSAADTQYF. The CDR3 DNA reads as TGTGCCAGCAGCCAAGATTCGGCGGCAGATACGCAGTATTTT.